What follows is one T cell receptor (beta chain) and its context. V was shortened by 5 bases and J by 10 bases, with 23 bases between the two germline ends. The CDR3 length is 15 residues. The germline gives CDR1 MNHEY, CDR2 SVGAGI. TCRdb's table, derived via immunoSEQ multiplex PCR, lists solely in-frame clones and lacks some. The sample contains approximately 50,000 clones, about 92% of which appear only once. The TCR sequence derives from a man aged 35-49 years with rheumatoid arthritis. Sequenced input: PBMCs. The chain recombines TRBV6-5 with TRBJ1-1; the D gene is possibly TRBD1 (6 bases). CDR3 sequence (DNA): TGTGCCAGCAGTATTATGGGGACACCGGAGATGGGAGCTTTCTTT. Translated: CASSIMGTPEMGAFF.